This T cell receptor (beta chain) derives from a study of TIL therapy for anti-PD-1-resistant metastatic lung cancer. Time point: pre-treatment sample, taken before nivolumab and TIL therapy. The tumor samples were excised metastases, mostly pleural nodules or supraclavicular lymph nodes. Germline V gene data show CDR1 as SGHAT and CDR2 as FQNNGV. The CDR3 totals 16 residues. The germline V and J ends were trimmed by 0 bases and 3 bases, with 12 bases remaining between them. The libraries were made with immunoSEQ v3. TCRdb keeps only in-frame clones here, not all; method: immunoSEQ multiplex PCR. Of several thousand clones in the sample, 55% to 70% were seen once.

The gene calls are TRBV11-2 and TRBJ1-3, with unresolved D. This material consisted of tumor tissue, taken at baseline. This clonotype originated in a person aged 25 to 79 with non-small cell lung cancer. Here the CDR3 DNA reads TGTGCCAGCAGCTTAGATCCGGCCTCGGTTGGAAACACCATATATTTT. Its protein product is CASSLDPASVGNTIYF.